Each of the 7 T cell receptor beta chains below was sequenced from the same sample in a study of blood T cells in healthy people across ages. The authors ran a second PCR of 7 to 11 cycles using a sample-barcoded 5' primer and a J-beta primer mix. Each CDR3 protein is one row after TCRdb ran MiXCR on the 5' RACE reads. The sample contains approximately 600,000 distinct CDR3 sequences, roughly 53% of which appear only once. Sequencing input: blood. All receptors come from a man between 60 and 75 years old in good health.

The J gene is TRBJ2-5, the V gene TRBV2; no reliable D call. The CDR3 spans 12 residues. V lost 7 bases and J 5 bases, leaving 11 bases between the germline ends. Germline V gene data show CDR1 as SNHLY and CDR2 as FYNNEI. The CDR3 loop is CASMRRVETQYF. CDR3 nucleotides: TGTGCCAGCATGCGAAGGGTCGAGACCCAGTACTTC.

CDR3 in DNA: TGCGCCAGCAGCCAAGTGGGGGGCAGCAAGTATGGCTACACCTTC. This encodes CASSQVGGSKYGYTF. The V call is TRBV4-1, the J call TRBJ1-2, with D possibly matching TRBD1 (6 bases). Germline CDR1 reads MGHRA; CDR2 reads YSYEKL. Trimming left V 1 base short and J 5 bases short, with 14 bases between. The CDR3 contains 15 residues.

CDR3 in DNA: TGTGCCAGCAGCTTCGCGTGGGCAAGCGACGAGCAGTACTTC. This codes for CASSFAWASDEQYF. This chain links TRBV5-5 with TRBJ2-7; D is unresolved. CDR3 size: 14 residues. The germline V gene has CDR1 SGHKS and CDR2 YYEKEE (reference sequence). V lost 2 bases and J lost 5, with 14 bases in between.

The gene calls are TRBV9 and TRBJ1-1, with D possibly being TRBD1 (5 bases). The CDR3 sequence is 15 residues long. Germline assignment: CDR1 SGDLS and CDR2 YYNGEE. V lost 3 bases and J 0 bases, leaving 12 bases between the germline ends. This chain's CDR3 is CASSAIDRVNTEAFF. The CDR3 DNA follows: TGTGCCAGCAGCGCGATAGACAGAGTGAACACTGAAGCTTTCTTT.

This clonotype has more than one count but fewer than ten. The chain combines TRBV5-1 with TRBJ2-4; D uncertain. Trimming cost V 4 bases and J 8 bases, with 13 bases left between them. CDR1 and CDR2 from the germline V gene are SGHRS and YFSETQ. The CDR3 extends over 13 amino acids. Here the CDR3 DNA reads TGCGCCAGCAGCCGGGTAGTTAGGGACATTCAGTACTTC. Translation gives CASSRVVRDIQYF.

The chain links TRBV6-5 to TRBJ2-1; 12 bases line up with TRBD2. CDR1 and CDR2 (germline): MNHEY, SVGAGI. The CDR3 length is 18 residues. V was clipped by 2 bases and J by 0 bases; unmatched bases: 5. The CDR3 bases are TGTGCCAGCAGTTACCTAGCGGGGGGGCAGTCCTCCTACAATGAGCAGTTCTTC. This codes for CASSYLAGGQSSYNEQFF.

A remark on this clonotype: Since a much larger clone is just one base distant, this may be a read error. This chain uses TRBV7-6 with TRBJ2-5; D is uncertain. The CDR3 covers 15 residues. CDR1 and CDR2 from the germline V gene are SGHVS and FNYEAQ. V was trimmed by 2 bases and J by 13 bases, leaving 23 bases between them. Here the CDR3 reads CASSLNPGQNYEPYF. The CDR3 DNA is TGTGCCAGCAGCTTAAATCCAGGCCAGAACTACGAGCCGTACTTC.